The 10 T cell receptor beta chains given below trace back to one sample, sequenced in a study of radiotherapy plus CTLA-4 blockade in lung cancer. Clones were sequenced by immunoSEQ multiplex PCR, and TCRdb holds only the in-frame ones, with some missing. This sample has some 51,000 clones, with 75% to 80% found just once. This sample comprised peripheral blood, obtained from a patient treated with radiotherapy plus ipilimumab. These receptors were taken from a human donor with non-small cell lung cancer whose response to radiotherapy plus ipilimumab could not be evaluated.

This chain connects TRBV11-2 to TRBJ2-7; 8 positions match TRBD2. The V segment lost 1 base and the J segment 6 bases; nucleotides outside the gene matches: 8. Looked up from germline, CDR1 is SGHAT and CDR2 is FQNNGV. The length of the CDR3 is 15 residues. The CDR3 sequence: CASSLVTSGLSEQYF. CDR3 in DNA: TGTGCCAGCAGCTTAGTTACTAGCGGCCTCTCCGAGCAGTACTTC.

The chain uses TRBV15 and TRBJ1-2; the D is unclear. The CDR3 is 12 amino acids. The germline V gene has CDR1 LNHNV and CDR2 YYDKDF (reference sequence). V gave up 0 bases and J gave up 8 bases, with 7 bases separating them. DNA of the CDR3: TGTGCCACCAGCAGAGATCAGTGGGGCTACACCTTC. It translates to CATSRDQWGYTF. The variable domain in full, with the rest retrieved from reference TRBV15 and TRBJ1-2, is DAMVIQNPRYQVTQFGKPVTLSCSQTLNHNVMYWYQQKSSQAPKLLFHYYDKDFNNEADTPDNFQSRRPNTSFCFLDIRSPGLGDTAMYLCATSRDQWGYTFGSGTRLTVV.

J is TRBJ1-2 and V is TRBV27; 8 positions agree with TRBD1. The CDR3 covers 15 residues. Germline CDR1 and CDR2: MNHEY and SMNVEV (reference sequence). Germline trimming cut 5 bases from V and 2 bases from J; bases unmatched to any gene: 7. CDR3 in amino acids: CASSTRQGINYGYTF. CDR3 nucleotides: TGTGCCAGCAGTACCCGACAGGGGATCAACTATGGCTACACCTTC.

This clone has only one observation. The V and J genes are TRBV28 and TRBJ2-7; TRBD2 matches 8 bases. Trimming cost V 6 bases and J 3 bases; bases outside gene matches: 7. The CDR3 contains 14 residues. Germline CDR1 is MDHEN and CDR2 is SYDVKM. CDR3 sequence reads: CASSPGGSFYEQYF. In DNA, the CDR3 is TGTGCCAGCAGCCCGGGAGGGTCTTTCTACGAGCAGTACTTC. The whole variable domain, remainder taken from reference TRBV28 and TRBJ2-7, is DVKVTQSSRYLVKRTGEKVFLECVQDMDHENMFWYRQDPGLGLRLIYFSYDVKMKEKGDIPEGYSVSREKKERFSLILESASTNQTSMYLCASSPGGSFYEQYFGPGTRLTVT.

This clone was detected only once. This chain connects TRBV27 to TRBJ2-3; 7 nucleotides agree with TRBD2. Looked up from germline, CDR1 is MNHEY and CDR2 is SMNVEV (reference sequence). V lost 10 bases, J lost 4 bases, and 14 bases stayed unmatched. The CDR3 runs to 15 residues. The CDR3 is CAIRTGGGIPDTQYF. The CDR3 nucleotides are TGTGCCATCCGTACGGGCGGGGGTATCCCAGATACGCAGTATTTT.

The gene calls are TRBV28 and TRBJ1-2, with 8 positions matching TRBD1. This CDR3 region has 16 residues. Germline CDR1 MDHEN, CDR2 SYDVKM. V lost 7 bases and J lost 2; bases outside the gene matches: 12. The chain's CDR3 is CASTFLGQVLNYGYTF. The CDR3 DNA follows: TGTGCCAGCACTTTCCTGGGACAGGTCCTGAACTATGGCTACACCTTC.

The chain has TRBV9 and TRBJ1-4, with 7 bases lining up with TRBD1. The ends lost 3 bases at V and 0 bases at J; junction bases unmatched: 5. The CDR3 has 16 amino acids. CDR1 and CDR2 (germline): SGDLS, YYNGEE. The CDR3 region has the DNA TGTGCCAGCAGCGACGGGACAGTTGCAACTAATGAAAAACTGTTTTTT. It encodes CASSDGTVATNEKLFF.

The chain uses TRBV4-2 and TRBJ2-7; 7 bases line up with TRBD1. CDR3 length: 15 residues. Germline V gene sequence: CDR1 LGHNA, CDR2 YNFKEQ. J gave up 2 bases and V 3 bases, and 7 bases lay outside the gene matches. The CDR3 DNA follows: TGTGCCAGCAGCCAGTTCCGGGACAGCCCCTACGAGCAGTACTTC. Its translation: CASSQFRDSPYEQYF.

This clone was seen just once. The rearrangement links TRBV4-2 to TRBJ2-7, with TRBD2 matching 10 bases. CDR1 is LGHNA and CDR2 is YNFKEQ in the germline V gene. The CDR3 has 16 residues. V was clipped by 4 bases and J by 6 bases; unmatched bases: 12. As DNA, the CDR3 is TGTGCCAGCAGCCCGGCCGAACTAGCGGGATGGGGCGAGCAGTACTTC. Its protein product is CASSPAELAGWGEQYF.

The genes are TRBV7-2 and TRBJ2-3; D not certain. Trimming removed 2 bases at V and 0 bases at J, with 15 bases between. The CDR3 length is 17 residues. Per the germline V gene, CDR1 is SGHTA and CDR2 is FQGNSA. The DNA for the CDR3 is TGTGCCAGCAGCTTAAGTTATAGCTTTGCTAGCACAGATACGCAGTATTTT. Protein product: CASSLSYSFASTDTQYF.